These 31 T cell receptor beta chains were sequenced from one sample in a study of metastatic and nonmetastatic thyroid tumors. TCRdb re-analyzed the PCR reads using MiXCR. The profile shows roughly 25,000 clones, about an eighth of them singletons. The entire patient cohort was treatment-naive prior to thyroid surgery. Sequencing was carried out using blood. The receptors stem from a female donor with papillary thyroid cancer or a benign thyroid nodule (not recorded which). Some clones in this sample may be carry-over from other donors' samples.

This clone appeared many times. The V call is TRBV15, the J call TRBJ2-7; D uncertain. Germline assignment: CDR1 LNHNV and CDR2 YYDKDF (reference sequence). This CDR3 is 12 amino acids long. Trimming pared 1 base from V and 2 bases from J, leaving 3 bases between. The CDR3 reads CATSRVPYEQYF. In DNA form, the CDR3 reads TGTGCCACCAGCAGAGTACCCTACGAGCAGTACTTC.

Worth noting for this clone: A much larger clone differs by one base, so this may be a read error. As the CDR3 is not closed by the conserved phenylalanine or tryptophan, this likely results from a read error. This sequence joins TRBV7-9 and TRBJ1-1; D not certain. CDR3 length equals 14 residues. CDR1 is SEHNR and CDR2 is FQNEAQ in the germline V gene (reference sequence). Trimming took off 5 bases at V and 5 bases at J, with 15 bases between the two ends. CDR3 coding DNA: TGTGCCAGCAGCCCATTGGGCAAGTGGACTGAAGCTTTCCTT. Translated, it gives CASSPLGKWTEAFL.

This clone was counted ten times or more. The chain employs TRBV30 and TRBJ1-1, with D perhaps matching TRBD1 (5 bases). The CDR3 sequence is 12 residues long. V was pared by 2 bases and J by 9 bases, with 13 bases between. Germline V gene lookup returns CDR1 GTSNPN and CDR2 SVGIG (reference sequence). CDR3 DNA: TGTGCCTGGAGTCTCCGACAGAGGAAAGCTTTCTTT. It yields the protein CAWSLRQRKAFF.

In its sample, this clone was seen many times. The V gene is TRBV29-1, the J gene TRBJ1-1, with a weak D call TRBD1 (6 bases). Trimming removed 8 bases from V and 8 bases from J, with 15 bases in between. CDR3 size: 11 residues. In germline, CDR1 is SQVTM, CDR2 ANQGSEA. The chain's CDR3 is CSSRGGTEAFF. The CDR3 coding sequence is TGCAGCTCCAGAGGGGGGACAGAAGCTTTCTTT.

This clone was seen ten or more times. This chain links TRBV6-5 with TRBJ1-1; 11 nucleotides align to TRBD1. CDR1 and CDR2 from the germline V gene are MNHEY and SVGAGI. V gave up 3 bases and J gave up 4 bases; unmatched junction bases: 1. This CDR3 spans 14 amino acids. CDR3 DNA sequence: TGTGCCAGCAGTTATGGGACAGGGGGCACTGAAGCTTTCTTT. This gives the protein CASSYGTGGTEAFF.

The chain carries TRBV11-3 and TRBJ1-2; possibly TRBD1 for D (5 bases). The V gene lost 9 bases and the J gene lost 8 bases, with 16 bases spanning the gap. This CDR3 region has 12 residues. The germline CDR1 and CDR2 sequences are SGHNT and YENEEA. CDR3 in amino acids: CARSIQGPGYTF. Written as DNA, the CDR3 is TGTGCCAGAAGCATCCAGGGTCCCGGCTACACCTTC.

The table lists this clone with many counts. The chain combines TRBV5-6 with TRBJ2-3, with TRBD2 identical over 7 bases. The CDR3 loop spans 16 amino acids. Looked up from germline, CDR1 is SGHDT and CDR2 is YYEEEE. The trim removed 2 bases at V and 5 bases at J, leaving 11 bases unmatched. The CDR3 reads CASSFWASGLGDTQYF. The DNA of the CDR3 is TGTGCCAGCAGCTTTTGGGCTAGCGGCCTAGGAGATACGCAGTATTTT.

This clone was observed at least ten times. The chain links TRBV6-4 to TRBJ1-1; D may be TRBD1 (5 bases). V lost 6 bases, J lost 10 bases, and 27 bases lay in between. CDR3 length equals 16 residues. The V gene's germline CDR1 is MRHNA and CDR2 SNTAGT. CDR3 sequence: CASSPPEPAREGLAFF. Written as DNA, the CDR3 is TGTGCCAGCAGCCCACCTGAGCCCGCCAGGGAGGGTTTAGCTTTCTTT.

The chain links TRBV7-2 to TRBJ2-7; D gene unclear. With 5 bases removed from V and 1 base from J, the gap between germline ends came to 9 bases. The germline V gene has CDR1 SGHTA and CDR2 FQGNSA. The CDR3 is 13 residues long. The CDR3 here is CASSQTYSYEQYF. CDR3 DNA: TGTGCCAGCAGCCAAACCTATTCCTACGAGCAGTACTTC.

By share, this clone counts as medium-sized. The CDR3 DNA sequence: TGTGCCAGCAGCCAAGACCAGCTCCAAGAGACCCAGTACTTC. It encodes CASSQDQLQETQYF. The chain is built from TRBV3-1 and TRBJ2-5; D is unclear. The CDR3 length is 14 residues. Germline CDR1 LGHDT, CDR2 YNNKEL (reference sequence). V was cut by 0 bases and J by 1 base, with 6 bases left in between.

This clone was seen repeatedly, ten times or more. This may be a read error: a much more frequent sequence differs by one nucleotide. The V gene is TRBV7-2, the J gene TRBJ2-1; a weak D match, TRBD2 (6 bases). From germline, CDR1 is SGHTA and CDR2 FQGNSA. The V end lost 8 bases, the J end lost 0 bases, and 11 bases lay between the germline ends. This CDR3 is 14 amino acids long. CDR3 bases: TGTGCCAGCCCTCGGGGGAGCTCCTACAATGAGCAGTTCTTC. Amino acids: CASPRGSSYNEQFF.

Only a few counts were recorded for this clone. One end of the junction does not line up with germline, which may come from a read error. This chain connects TRBV6-5 to TRBJ2-4; D gene unclear. Germline CDR1 is MNHEY and CDR2 is SVGAGI. This CDR3 contains 13 residues. CDR3 sequence: CASNLPRKDIQYF. CDR3 DNA: TGTGCCAGCAATTTACCACGCAAAGACATTCAGTACTTC.

This clone was counted many times. The chain couples TRBV6-2 or TRBV6-3 to TRBJ2-3; D may correspond to TRBD1 or TRBD2 (5 bases each). The germline V gene encodes CDR1 MNHEY and CDR2 SVGEGT. V was trimmed by 6 bases and J by 0 bases, leaving 16 bases between them. CDR3 length: 16 residues. The CDR3 is CASSTGTETSTDTQYF. The CDR3 DNA follows: TGTGCCAGCAGCACCGGGACCGAGACTAGCACAGATACGCAGTATTTT.

In this sample, this clone turned up many times. V gene TRBV19 combines with J gene TRBJ1-5; TRBD1 matches at 9 bases. Trimming took 7 bases from V and 7 from J; bases not matched to a gene: 8. Per germline, CDR1 LNHDA and CDR2 SQIVND (reference sequence). The CDR3 runs to 14 residues. CDR3 in DNA: TGTGCCAGTACCGAGACAGGGGGATGGCAGCCCCAGCATTTT. Translated, it gives CASTETGGWQPQHF.

In this sample, this clone turned up many times. The chain has TRBV29-1 and TRBJ2-1, with 11 bases matching TRBD2. This CDR3 contains 15 residues. CDR1 is SQVTM, CDR2 ANQGSEA, per germline. With V trimmed by 6 bases and J by 5 bases, 9 bases remained unmatched. In DNA form, the CDR3 reads TGCAGCGTCCCCTTAGCGGGAGGGCTCGACAATGAGCAGTTCTTC. Its protein product is CSVPLAGGLDNEQFF.

As concerns this clone: A read error is possible here, since a much larger clone lies one base away. The chain combines TRBV11-1 with TRBJ2-7; D is tentatively TRBD1 or TRBD2 (5 bases each). Trimming removed 1 base from V and 5 bases from J, with 18 bases in between. Per germline, CDR1 SGHAT and CDR2 FQDESV (reference sequence). CDR3 length equals 16 residues. CDR3 region: CASSLVVGARAHEQYF. The CDR3 nucleotides are TGTGCCAGCAGCTTAGTAGTCGGGGCTAGAGCCCACGAGCAGTACTTC.

This clone came up many times. The chain has TRBV6-2 or TRBV6-3 and TRBJ2-1; 10 bases align to TRBD2. V gave up 2 bases and J gave up 9 bases; unmatched junction bases: 13. The V gene's germline CDR1 is MNHEY and CDR2 SVGEGT. CDR3 length equals 17 residues. The CDR3 DNA follows: TGTGCCAGCAGTTACCACGAAAGCGGGAGGGCCGGGGGTGAGCAGTTCTTC. Translation: CASSYHESGRAGGEQFF.

This clone was counted ten times or more. This rearrangement joins TRBV2 to TRBJ1-2; 7 positions match TRBD1. V lost 7 bases, J lost 8 bases, and 7 bases stayed unmatched. This CDR3 has 12 amino acids. Germline V gene sequence: CDR1 SNHLY, CDR2 FYNNEI. CDR3 bases: TGTGCCAGCACAGGGGGTGTCCGCGGCTACACCTTC. Translation gives CASTGGVRGYTF.

This clone was observed many times. The V gene is TRBV11-2, the J gene TRBJ2-7; 7 bases fit TRBD1. CDR1 SGHAT and CDR2 FQNNGV come from the germline V gene. This CDR3 comprises 16 residues. The J segment lost 3 bases and the V segment lost 4 bases, leaving 12 bases of the junction unmatched. The CDR3 coding sequence is TGTGCCAGCAGCTCCGTCCCGGACAGGAGTCTCTACGAGCAGTACTTC. Amino acids: CASSSVPDRSLYEQYF.

This clone was counted ten times or more. The CDR3 here is CASSIGRATDTQYF. CDR3 nucleotides: TGTGCCAGTAGTATCGGCAGGGCTACAGATACGCAGTATTTT. The chain links TRBV19 to TRBJ2-3; TRBD1 might be the D (5 bases). V was cut by 3 bases and J by 3 bases, with 10 bases left in between. Germline loops: CDR1 LNHDA, CDR2 SQIVND (reference sequence). The CDR3 length is 14 residues.

At least ten counts were recorded for this clone. The rearrangement links TRBV28 to TRBJ1-5, with no clear D. This CDR3 region has 12 residues. V gave up 6 bases and J gave up 0 bases, with 3 bases separating them. CDR1 MDHEN and CDR2 SYDVKM come from the germline V gene. The CDR3 here is CASSRSNQPQHF. Written as DNA, the CDR3 is TGTGCCAGCAGCCGTAGCAATCAGCCCCAGCATTTT. Together with reference TRBV28 and TRBJ1-5, the CDR3 gives the full variable domain: DVKVTQSSRYLVKRTGEKVFLECVQDMDHENMFWYRQDPGLGLRLIYFSYDVKMKEKGDIPEGYSVSREKKERFSLILESASTNQTSMYLCASSRSNQPQHFGDGTRLSIL.

There are many counts of this clone. The V and J genes are TRBV2 and TRBJ2-1; 11 bases align to TRBD1. Germline V gene lookup returns CDR1 SNHLY and CDR2 FYNNEI. J lost 9 bases, V lost 3 bases, and 4 bases had no gene match. This CDR3 has 14 residues. CDR3 DNA sequence: TGTGCCAGCAGTGAGGGACAGGGGGAAGGTGAGCAGTTCTTC. Its translation: CASSEGQGEGEQFF.

This clone was seen at least ten times. This chain connects TRBV28 to TRBJ1-1, with D tentatively TRBD1 (6 bases). V lost 7 bases to trimming and J lost 4 bases, with 13 bases between them. Germline CDR1 is MDHEN and CDR2 is SYDVKM. The CDR3 is 13 residues long. CDR3: CASTSQGPTEAFF. The DNA for the CDR3 is TGTGCCAGCACATCCCAGGGGCCCACTGAAGCTTTCTTT.

This clone was seen repeatedly, ten times or more. The V and J genes are TRBV6-1 and TRBJ2-1; D not resolved. The CDR3 extends over 11 amino acids. V gave up 8 bases and J gave up 5 bases, with 7 bases separating them. Germline loops: CDR1 MNHNS, CDR2 SASEGT. CDR3 in DNA: TGTGCCAGCGGTCGGAACAATGAGCAGTTCTTC. Translation gives CASGRNNEQFF.

The chain links TRBV11-2 to TRBJ2-1; TRBD2 matches at 12 bases. There are 15 residues in the CDR3. Trimming at V came to 4 bases and at J to 9 bases, leaving 7 bases not matched to a gene. Germline V gene lookup returns CDR1 SGHAT and CDR2 FQNNGV. The CDR3 here is CASSSPSGRAGEQFF. The CDR3 region has the DNA TGTGCCAGCAGCTCCCCTAGCGGGAGGGCCGGTGAGCAGTTCTTC. Variable domain in full (rest from reference TRBV11-2 and TRBJ2-1): EAGVAQSPRYKIIEKRQSVAFWCNPISGHATLYWYQQILGQGPKLLIQFQNNGVVDDSQLPKDRFSAERLKGVDSTLKIQPAKLEDSAVYLCASSSPSGRAGEQFFGPGTRLTVL.

This clone showed up many times. The CDR3 here is CASSRTDRNGYTF. DNA for the CDR3: TGCGCCAGCAGCAGGACAGACAGAAATGGCTACACCTTC. The chain has TRBV5-1 and TRBJ1-2; D possibly corresponds to TRBD1 (6 bases). Germline assignment: CDR1 SGHRS and CDR2 YFSETQ. V was shortened by 4 bases and J by 6 bases, with 13 bases between the two germline ends. The CDR3 contains 13 residues.

This clone was seen at least ten times. The chain is built from TRBV5-1 and TRBJ2-7; tentatively, D is TRBD1 (6 bases). The CDR3 extends over 15 amino acids. Germline assignment: CDR1 SGHRS and CDR2 YFSETQ. The V gene lost 0 bases and the J gene lost 5 bases, with 15 bases spanning the gap. CDR3 nucleotide sequence: TGCGCCAGCAGCTTGGTGGCCGCCCAGGGGAACGAGCAGTACTTC. As protein: CASSLVAAQGNEQYF.

This clone has just one count. One junction end does not reproduce the germline sequence, and a read error may be involved. The chain is built from TRBV12-3 or TRBV12-4 and TRBJ1-6, with D hard to call. There are 12 residues in the CDR3. The chain's CDR3 is CASSLRLSHLHF. For the CDR3, the DNA is TGTGCCAGCAGTTTGCGGCTTTCACACCTCCACTTT.

Ten or more counts support this clone. V usage is TRBV6-1 and J usage is TRBJ2-7, with TRBD2 matching 7 bases. The CDR3 is made up of 11 amino acids. Germline loops: CDR1 MNHNS, CDR2 SASEGT. The V gene end was trimmed by 8 bases and the J gene end by 7 bases; junction bases not matched to a gene: 5. This CDR3 reads CASWGGFEQYF. In nucleotides, the CDR3 is TGTGCCAGCTGGGGGGGGTTTGAGCAGTACTTC.

This clone was counted ten times or more. The chain recombines TRBV6-2 or TRBV6-3 with TRBJ1-2; possibly TRBD1 for D (6 bases). Trimming removed 3 bases from V and 7 bases from J, with 15 bases in between. Germline CDR1 reads MNHEY; CDR2 reads SVGEGT. The CDR3 is made up of 14 amino acids. CDR3 DNA: TGTGCCAGCAGTTATCAGGGGCAGGGAAGTGGCTACACCTTC. The encoded protein is CASSYQGQGSGYTF.

This clone was detected a few times. The chain recombines TRBV28 with TRBJ1-3, with a weak D call TRBD1 (6 bases). CDR1 and CDR2 (germline): MDHEN, SYDVKM. This CDR3 is built from 16 residues. V was shortened by 8 bases and J by 4 bases, with 21 bases between the two germline ends. The DNA of the CDR3 is TGTGCCAGCTCTGAGACTGGGGGCAAGCGAGGAAACACCATATATTTT. Amino acids: CASSETGGKRGNTIYF. The variable domain in full, completed from reference TRBV28 and TRBJ1-3, reads DVKVTQSSRYLVKRTGEKVFLECVQDMDHENMFWYRQDPGLGLRLIYFSYDVKMKEKGDIPEGYSVSREKKERFSLILESASTNQTSMYLCASSETGGKRGNTIYFGEGSWLTVV.